These T cell receptor beta chains were read from a single sample in a study of T-cell reconstitution after alpha-beta-depleted transplantation in children. TCRdb recomputed calls from the PCR reads with MiXCR, one row per CDR3 protein. Among hundreds of thousands of distinct CDR3 sequences listed, about an eighth were seen once. The input for sequencing was PBMCs, taken before TCRalphabeta/CD19-depleted stem cell transplant. These receptors originate from a girl aged 2 to 9 with congenital amegakaryocytic thrombocytopenia, due to receive a stem cell transplant. Each CDR3 is given with its conserved first and last residue. The order of the fields is D gene, V gene, J gene, clone size, CDR3 protein, CDR3 DNA. D genes are given only for firm matches. Only part of the rows carry a size: once, few, many, or a class if the clone is expanded.

d_gene: NA; v_gene: TRBV5-5; j_gene: TRBJ2-3; abundance: many; CDR3aa: CASLLTTSTDTQYF; CDR3nt: TGTGCCAGCCTACTGACTACTAGCACAGATACGCAGTATTTT
d_gene: TRBD2; v_gene: TRBV7-9; j_gene: TRBJ2-1; abundance: NA; CDR3aa: CASSLRETSGRVDEQFF; CDR3nt: TGTGCCAGCAGCTTAAGAGAGACTAGCGGGAGGGTCGATGAGCAGTTCTTC
d_gene: NA; v_gene: TRBV3-1; j_gene: TRBJ2-1; abundance: NA; CDR3aa: CASSQFGTPLYNEQFF; CDR3nt: TGTGCCAGCAGCCAATTTGGGACCCCCCTCTACAATGAGCAGTTCTTC
d_gene: NA; v_gene: TRBV7-9; j_gene: TRBJ1-2; abundance: many; CDR3aa: CASSLATTEGYTF; CDR3nt: TGTGCCAGCAGCTTAGCGACGACAGAGGGCTACACCTTC
d_gene: NA; v_gene: TRBV7-2; j_gene: TRBJ1-1; abundance: NA; CDR3aa: CASSLGGLANTEAFF; CDR3nt: TGTGCCAGCAGCTTAGGGGGGCTGGCGAACACTGAAGCTTTCTTT
d_gene: NA; v_gene: TRBV12-3/TRBV12-4; j_gene: TRBJ2-7; abundance: few; CDR3aa: CASSQYAGSYEQYF; CDR3nt: TGTGCCAGCAGCCAGTACGCAGGGTCCTACGAGCAGTACTTC
d_gene: NA; v_gene: TRBV20-1; j_gene: TRBJ2-7; abundance: NA; CDR3aa: CSARSRGRWLRYEQYF; CDR3nt: TGCAGTGCTAGATCTCGGGGGCGCTGGCTTCGTTACGAGCAGTACTTC
d_gene: TRBD2; v_gene: TRBV5-6; j_gene: TRBJ2-3; abundance: few; CDR3aa: CASSQLISGKFPDTQYF; CDR3nt: TGTGCCAGCAGCCAGCTTATTAGCGGGAAGTTTCCAGATACGCAGTATTTT
d_gene: TRBD2; v_gene: TRBV19; j_gene: TRBJ2-1; abundance: NA; CDR3aa: CASSLGLAGDGEQFF; CDR3nt: TGTGCCAGCTCTCTCGGACTAGCGGGAGATGGTGAGCAGTTCTTC
d_gene: TRBD2; v_gene: TRBV7-6; j_gene: TRBJ2-7; abundance: few; CDR3aa: CASSLGTGTSHEQYF; CDR3nt: TGTGCCAGCAGCTTAGGAACCGGGACTAGCCACGAGCAGTACTTC
d_gene: NA; v_gene: TRBV5-1; j_gene: TRBJ2-2; abundance: NA; CDR3aa: CASTPGGTDTGELFF; CDR3nt: TGCGCCAGCACCCCGGGAGGGACAGATACCGGGGAGCTGTTTTTT
d_gene: NA; v_gene: TRBV12-3/TRBV12-4; j_gene: TRBJ2-7; abundance: many; CDR3aa: CASSLITYEQYF; CDR3nt: TGTGCCAGCAGTTTGATTACCTACGAGCAGTACTTC
d_gene: TRBD1; v_gene: TRBV5-1; j_gene: TRBJ1-3; abundance: many; CDR3aa: CASSAGTAGNTIYF; CDR3nt: TGCGCCAGCAGCGCGGGGACAGCTGGAAACACCATATATTTT
d_gene: NA; v_gene: TRBV20-1; j_gene: TRBJ2-7; abundance: NA; CDR3aa: CSARDLAESATYEQYF; CDR3nt: TGCAGTGCTAGAGATCTAGCCGAGAGCGCAACCTACGAGCAGTACTTC
d_gene: TRBD2; v_gene: TRBV28; j_gene: TRBJ2-1; abundance: many; CDR3aa: CASSHSYSGRAHNEQFF; CDR3nt: TGTGCCAGCAGTCATAGCTATAGCGGGAGGGCCCACAATGAGCAGTTCTTC
d_gene: NA; v_gene: TRBV15; j_gene: TRBJ2-7; abundance: many; CDR3aa: CATSSRVLFYEQYF; CDR3nt: TGTGCCACCAGCAGCCGCGTTTTGTTCTACGAGCAGTACTTC
d_gene: NA; v_gene: TRBV4-2; j_gene: TRBJ2-3; abundance: few; CDR3aa: CASQPNGASGPPSDTQYF; CDR3nt: TGTGCCAGCCAGCCCAACGGAGCCTCCGGGCCGCCGTCGGATACGCAGTATTTT
d_gene: TRBD2; v_gene: TRBV5-1; j_gene: TRBJ2-5; abundance: many; CDR3aa: CASSLGLAELQETQYF; CDR3nt: TGCGCCAGCAGCTTGGGACTAGCGGAGCTACAAGAGACCCAGTACTTC
d_gene: NA; v_gene: TRBV15; j_gene: TRBJ2-3; abundance: few; CDR3aa: CATSSEPGPRQYF; CDR3nt: TGTGCCACCAGCAGCGAGCCGGGACCTCGACAGTATTTT
d_gene: NA; v_gene: TRBV20-1; j_gene: TRBJ2-1; abundance: few; CDR3aa: CSASSSGRFGEQFF; CDR3nt: TGCAGTGCTAGTTCGTCAGGGAGGTTTGGTGAGCAGTTCTTC
d_gene: NA; v_gene: TRBV20-1; j_gene: TRBJ1-1; abundance: many; CDR3aa: CSASRENTEAFF; CDR3nt: TGCAGTGCTTCTCGTGAGAACACTGAAGCTTTCTTT
d_gene: TRBD2; v_gene: TRBV4-2; j_gene: TRBJ2-5; abundance: NA; CDR3aa: CASRPGLGDETQYF; CDR3nt: TGTGCCAGCAGGCCGGGACTAGGGGATGAGACCCAGTACTTC
d_gene: NA; v_gene: TRBV15; j_gene: TRBJ2-7; abundance: NA; CDR3aa: CATSKEGPLSYEQYF; CDR3nt: TGTGCCACCAGCAAGGAGGGACCGCTCTCCTACGAGCAGTACTTC
d_gene: TRBD2; v_gene: TRBV12-3/TRBV12-4; j_gene: TRBJ2-7; abundance: NA; CDR3aa: CASSGVAGVNGEQYF; CDR3nt: TGTGCCAGCAGTGGGGTTGCGGGAGTGAACGGCGAGCAGTACTTC
d_gene: NA; v_gene: TRBV5-1; j_gene: TRBJ2-5; abundance: many; CDR3aa: CASSLSWETQYF; CDR3nt: TGCGCCAGCAGCTTGAGTTGGGAGACCCAGTACTTC
d_gene: NA; v_gene: TRBV4-1; j_gene: TRBJ2-1; abundance: many; CDR3aa: CASSYSFNEQFF; CDR3nt: TGCGCCAGCAGCTACAGTTTCAATGAGCAGTTCTTC
d_gene: TRBD2; v_gene: TRBV5-1; j_gene: TRBJ2-1; abundance: NA; CDR3aa: CASSLFIAGGPGNEQFF; CDR3nt: TGCGCCAGCAGCTTGTTTATAGCGGGAGGGCCGGGCAATGAGCAGTTCTTC
d_gene: NA; v_gene: TRBV28; j_gene: TRBJ2-1; abundance: NA; CDR3aa: CASSRQGIDPVPYNEQFF; CDR3nt: TGTGCCAGCAGTCGGCAGGGGATTGACCCCGTACCCTACAATGAGCAGTTCTTC
d_gene: NA; v_gene: TRBV28; j_gene: TRBJ1-5; abundance: few; CDR3aa: CASSFLSGLVLQPQHF; CDR3nt: TGTGCCAGCAGTTTCTTATCAGGGTTAGTTTTGCAGCCCCAGCATTTT
d_gene: NA; v_gene: TRBV4-2; j_gene: TRBJ2-1; abundance: NA; CDR3aa: CASSPGPTLEQFF; CDR3nt: TGTGCCAGCAGCCCCGGGCCCACCTTGGAGCAGTTCTTC
d_gene: NA; v_gene: TRBV15; j_gene: TRBJ2-1; abundance: NA; CDR3aa: CATRAEKGNNEQFF; CDR3nt: TGTGCCACCAGGGCGGAGAAGGGGAACAATGAGCAGTTCTTC
d_gene: NA; v_gene: TRBV4-1; j_gene: TRBJ2-5; abundance: many; CDR3aa: CASSQGAGAQYF; CDR3nt: TGCGCCAGCAGCCAAGGTGCTGGGGCCCAGTACTTC